Presented here are 24 T cell receptor beta chains from one specimen sequenced in a study of T-cell reconstitution after alpha-beta-depleted transplantation in children. The authors prepared the TCRbeta library with unique molecular identifiers. TCRdb re-analysed the PCR reads in MiXCR, keeping a single row per CDR3 protein. The sample shows roughly 240,000 distinct CDR3 sequences, 7.5% to 9.5% of them seen only once. The source was PBMCs, mostly from graft donor cells, collected 180 days after TCRalphabeta/CD19-depleted stem cell transplant. All receptors come from a male patient aged 10 to 17 who had a stem cell transplant for acute lymphoblastic leukemia, so the T cells may come from the graft donor.

This clonotype was detected ten times or more. This chain connects TRBV29-1 to TRBJ2-2; the match to TRBD1 covers 7 bases. Germline CDR1 is SQVTM and CDR2 is ANQGSEA. V gave up 4 bases and J gave up 5 bases; unmatched junction bases: 7. There are 14 residues in the CDR3. CDR3 loop: CSVAFPTGTGELFF. The CDR3 DNA reads as TGCAGCGTTGCATTTCCGACAGGGACCGGGGAGCTGTTTTTT.

This chain uses TRBV19 with TRBJ2-3, with 8 bases aligning to TRBD1. This CDR3 is built from 16 residues. The V gene end was trimmed by 5 bases and the J gene end by 4 bases; junction bases not matched to a gene: 11. Germline V gene lookup returns CDR1 LNHDA and CDR2 SQIVND (reference sequence). The CDR3 DNA reads TGTGCCAGTAGTGTCCCCGACAGGGGATGGGCAGATACGCAGTATTTT. This gives the protein CASSVPDRGWADTQYF.

This clonotype showed up just a few times. V usage is TRBV12-3 or TRBV12-4 and J usage is TRBJ2-1; TRBD1 matches 9 bases. The junction had 21 bases not matched to a gene; V was cut back by 11 bases and J by 4 bases. The CDR3 extends over 18 amino acids. CDR3 sequence: CALSLVNWGTGFYNEQFF. The CDR3 region has the DNA TGTGCCCTCAGTTTAGTCAATTGGGGGACAGGGTTTTACAATGAGCAGTTCTTC.

On this clonotype itself: A much larger clone differs by one base, so this may be a read error. The chain combines TRBV9 with TRBJ2-3; D unresolved. The ends were cut back, 4 bases at V and 0 bases at J, with 12 bases in the middle. The germline CDR1 and CDR2 sequences are SGDLS and YYNGEE. The CDR3 is made up of 15 amino acids. The CDR3 loop reads CASSSRWPSTDTQYF. CDR3 nucleotide sequence: TGTGCCAGCAGCTCCCGGTGGCCTAGCACAGATACGCAGTATTTT.

Remarks on this clonotype: With a much larger clone just one base away, this may be a read error. This CDR3 is missing its conserved last phenylalanine or tryptophan, likely due to a read error. The chain is built from TRBV6-2 or TRBV6-3 and TRBJ2-7; D unresolved. The CDR3 runs to 14 residues. The V gene's germline CDR1 is MNHEY and CDR2 SVGEGT. V was clipped by 2 bases and J by 0 bases, with 8 bases between them. The DNA of the CDR3 is TGTGCCAGCAGTTACGCAGCTAGCTCCTACGAGCAGTACTTG. Residues: CASSYAASSYEQYL.

This clonotype was seen many times. The rearrangement links TRBV20-1 to TRBJ1-2; no clear D. The CDR3 has 15 residues. Germline V gene lookup returns CDR1 DFQATT and CDR2 SNEGSKA (reference sequence). Trimming left V 1 base short and J 6 bases short, with 18 bases between. CDR3 residues: CSARVGAGMLNGYTF. For the CDR3, the DNA is TGCAGTGCTAGAGTGGGTGCGGGGATGCTGAATGGCTACACCTTC.

This clonotype has at least ten counts. V and J are TRBV7-8 and TRBJ2-2; 7 bases map to TRBD2. Germline V gene lookup returns CDR1 SGHVS and CDR2 FQNEAQ. V lost 5 bases and J lost 7; bases outside the gene matches: 10. The CDR3 extends over 15 amino acids. The CDR3: CASSPGLGGVGELFF. The DNA of the CDR3 is TGTGCCAGCAGCCCCGGACTAGGAGGGGTCGGGGAGCTGTTTTTT. Filled out from reference TRBV7-8 and TRBJ2-2, the complete variable domain reads GAGVSQSPRYKVAKRGQDVALRCDPISGHVSLFWYQQALGQGPEFLTYFQNEAQLDKSGLPSDRFFAERPEGSVSTLKIQRTQQEDSAVYLCASSPGLGGVGELFFGEGSRLTVL.

This clonotype was recorded a few times. The rearrangement links TRBV7-9 to TRBJ2-1; 9 nucleotides match TRBD1. The CDR3 contains 16 residues. Germline CDR1 and CDR2: SEHNR and FQNEAQ (reference sequence). The junction had 10 bases not matched to a gene; V was cut back by 4 bases and J by 6 bases. In nucleotides, the CDR3 is TGTGCCAGCAGCTCCAGCCGGGACAGGGACGGCAATGAGCAGTTCTTC. Protein: CASSSSRDRDGNEQFF. The complete variable domain, with remaining parts taken from reference TRBV7-9 and TRBJ2-1, reads DTGVSQNPRHKITKRGQNVTFRCDPISEHNRLYWYRQTLGQGPEFLTYFQNEAQLEKSRLLSDRFSAERPKGSFSTLEIQRTEQGDSAMYLCASSSSRDRDGNEQFFGPGTRLTVL.

There are many counts of this clonotype. The V gene is TRBV27, the J gene TRBJ2-3, with D possibly called TRBD1 or TRBD2 (5 bases each). The CDR3 is made up of 16 amino acids. The germline V gene has CDR1 MNHEY and CDR2 SMNVEV (reference sequence). V was trimmed by 3 bases and J by 2 bases, leaving 15 bases between them. The CDR3 bases are TGTGCCAGCAGTTTGAGGGGACCTTCTCCCACAGATACGCAGTATTTT. Its translation is CASSLRGPSPTDTQYF.

This clonotype came up many times. J is TRBJ2-7 and V is TRBV28; possibly TRBD2 for D (7 bases). The germline V gene encodes CDR1 MDHEN and CDR2 SYDVKM. CDR3 size: 14 residues. Trimming took 6 bases from V and 1 from J, leaving 13 bases between them. The CDR3 coding sequence is TGTGCCAGCAGCGGAGGGGGGGGGTCCTACGAGCAGTACTTC. This gives the protein CASSGGGGSYEQYF.

This clonotype was seen repeatedly, ten times or more. The V and J genes are TRBV4-3 and TRBJ2-7; maybe TRBD2 (7 bases). CDR1 and CDR2 from the germline V gene are LGHNA and YSLEER. The CDR3 has 15 amino acids. The ends were cut back, 0 bases at V and 2 bases at J, with 11 bases in the middle. CDR3 in DNA: TGCGCCAGCAGCCAAGATAGGGGGGGCGCCTACGAGCAGTACTTC. It yields the protein CASSQDRGGAYEQYF.

This clonotype was picked up many times. The chain joins TRBV20-1 to TRBJ2-1; 8 bases map to TRBD2. The CDR3 has 14 residues. CDR1 is DFQATT and CDR2 is SNEGSKA in the germline V gene (reference sequence). V shed 2 bases and J 7 bases; nucleotides not matched to a gene: 7. The CDR3 here is CSARTLAVGNEQFF. CDR3 nucleotides: TGCAGTGCTAGAACACTAGCGGTTGGGAATGAGCAGTTCTTC.

This clonotype showed up many times. The chain carries TRBV18 and TRBJ2-1; a possible D gene is TRBD1 (5 bases). Germline V gene sequence: CDR1 KGHSH, CDR2 LQKENI. V was clipped by 0 bases and J by 2 bases, with 11 bases between them. The CDR3 totals 16 residues. The CDR3 nucleotides read TGTGCCAGCTCACCACCTAGGGGAATCCCCTACAATGAGCAGTTCTTC. It encodes CASSPPRGIPYNEQFF.

Many counts were recorded for this clonotype. The chain joins TRBV10-3 to TRBJ2-5; TRBD1 is a possible D gene (5 bases). Germline V gene data show CDR1 as ENHRY and CDR2 as SYGVKD. This CDR3 has 14 amino acids. V was pared by 10 bases and J by 5 bases, with 20 bases between. CDR3 sequence reads: CATDTWGAGETQYF. For the CDR3, the DNA is TGTGCCACAGATACATGGGGCGCAGGGGAGACCCAGTACTTC.

This clonotype was observed at least ten times. The chain couples TRBV27 to TRBJ2-7, with 12 bases aligning to TRBD2. The CDR3 runs 15 residues. CDR1 is MNHEY, CDR2 SMNVEV, per germline (reference sequence). The junction had 4 bases not matched to a gene; V was cut back by 4 bases and J by 3 bases. CDR3 amino acids: CASSSLLAGGYEQYF. CDR3 DNA: TGTGCCAGCAGTTCCCTACTAGCGGGAGGCTACGAGCAGTACTTC.

This clonotype was seen ten or more times. The chain has TRBV5-1 and TRBJ1-2, with TRBD1 matching 9 bases. V trimming: 4 bases; J trimming: 3 bases; junction bases outside the gene matches: 7. Germline V gene lookup returns CDR1 SGHRS and CDR2 YFSETQ. This CDR3 has 15 amino acids. The CDR3 DNA reads as TGCGCCAGCAGCGGGGGACAGGGTGTCGACTATGGCTACACCTTC. Translation gives CASSGGQGVDYGYTF. The whole variable domain, remainder taken from reference TRBV5-1 and TRBJ1-2, is KAGVTQTPRYLIKTRGQQVTLSCSPISGHRSVSWYQQTPGQGLQFLFEYFSETQRNKGNFPGRFSGRQFSNSRSEMNVSTLELGDSALYLCASSGGQGVDYGYTFGSGTRLTVV.

In this sample, this clonotype turned up many times. This chain joins TRBV29-1 and TRBJ2-5; 7 bases align to TRBD2. The CDR3 sequence is 12 residues long. V shed 6 bases, J shed 1 base, and the junction held 2 bases outside the gene matches. Germline CDR1 reads SQVTM; CDR2 reads ANQGSEA. The DNA for the CDR3 is TGCAGCGTGGAGCGGGGCCAAGAGACCCAGTACTTC. The encoded protein is CSVERGQETQYF.

This clonotype was found many times. V gene TRBV13 combines with J gene TRBJ2-1; D gene ambiguous. Trimming took off 6 bases at V and 5 bases at J, with 11 bases between the two ends. Germline values: CDR1 PRHDT, CDR2 FYEKMQ (reference sequence). The CDR3 loop spans 13 amino acids. CDR3 sequence (DNA): TGTGCCAGCAGACGTAGAGACAACAATGAGCAGTTCTTC. Translating it yields CASRRRDNNEQFF.

This clonotype was found many times. The V and J genes are TRBV7-2 and TRBJ1-5; the D is unclear. The V gene lost 5 bases and the J gene lost 5 bases, with 10 bases spanning the gap. This CDR3 is built from 13 residues. CDR1 and CDR2 (germline): SGHTA, FQGNSA. The CDR3 sequence is CASSTREHQPQHF. DNA for the CDR3: TGTGCCAGCAGCACCCGAGAGCATCAGCCCCAGCATTTT.

The chain links TRBV18 to TRBJ2-2; 8 nucleotides match TRBD2. The length of the CDR3 is 16 residues. J lost 4 bases, V lost 2 bases, and 6 bases had no gene match. CDR1 is KGHSH and CDR2 is LQKENI in the germline V gene. CDR3 residues: CASSPTRGGITGELFF. The CDR3 DNA is TGTGCCAGCTCACCAACCCGGGGGGGCATCACCGGGGAGCTGTTTTTT.

This clonotype was detected many times. The chain recombines TRBV10-3 with TRBJ1-2, with 7 bases identical to TRBD1. With 5 bases clipped from V and 8 bases from J, the junction kept 5 bases outside the gene matches. Germline CDR1 ENHRY, CDR2 SYGVKD. This CDR3 is built from 12 residues. CDR3 protein: CAISTGVGGYTF. The CDR3 DNA reads as TGTGCCATCAGTACAGGGGTTGGAGGCTACACCTTC.

This clonotype was picked up many times. The gene calls are TRBV24-1 and TRBJ2-2; D is perhaps TRBD1 (6 bases). Trimming took 2 bases from V and 4 from J, leaving 10 bases between them. Germline V lookup: CDR1 KGHDR, CDR2 SFDVKD. The CDR3 is 15 residues long. CDR3 nucleotides: TGTGCCACCAGTGATTCTGACAGGCTCACCGGGGAGCTGTTTTTT. Translated: CATSDSDRLTGELFF.

The chain recombines TRBV20-1 with TRBJ2-3; no clear D gene. Trimming took off 3 bases at V and 4 bases at J, with 11 bases between the two ends. CDR1 DFQATT and CDR2 SNEGSKA come from the germline V gene (reference sequence). The CDR3 has 13 amino acids. In DNA form, the CDR3 reads TGCAGTGCTAGGAAGGACCCGGCAGATACGCAGTATTTT. Protein: CSARKDPADTQYF.

The chain carries TRBV11-2 and TRBJ2-7; 11 positions match TRBD2. The CDR3 has 16 residues. V lost 4 bases, J lost 9 bases, and 14 bases stayed unmatched. Looked up from germline, CDR1 is SGHAT and CDR2 is FQNNGV. CDR3 nucleotide sequence: TGTGCCAGCAGCTCGATTAGCGGGAGGGCCCAATCCTGGCAGTACTTC. The encoded protein is CASSSISGRAQSWQYF.